What follows are 27 T cell receptor beta chains derived from one specimen sequenced in a study of blood T cell repertoires in COVID-19. Sequenced by immunoSEQ multiplex PCR; TCRdb stores in-frame clones only, minus some. The table records some 250,000 clones, 70% to 90% of them present only once. Sequencing was done on a sample of peripheral blood. The source of these receptors is a woman aged 55-69 years with COVID-19, enrolled during active disease.

The J gene is TRBJ2-2, the V gene TRBV19; perhaps TRBD2 as D (6 bases). The CDR3 spans 14 residues. The V gene lost 6 bases and the J gene lost 4 bases, with 12 bases spanning the gap. Looked up from germline, CDR1 is LNHDA and CDR2 is SQIVND (reference sequence). CDR3: CASRPQGGTGELFF. CDR3 bases: TGTGCCAGTAGGCCCCAGGGAGGCACCGGGGAGCTGTTTTTT. The full variable domain, its missing parts supplied by reference TRBV19 and TRBJ2-2, is DGGITQSPKYLFRKEGQNVTLSCEQNLNHDAMYWYRQDPGQGLRLIYYSQIVNDFQKGDIAEGYSVSREKKESFPLTVTSAQKNPTAFYLCASRPQGGTGELFFGEGSRLTVL.

The rearrangement joins TRBV2 to TRBJ2-7; no reliable D call. Germline lookup yields CDR1 SNHLY and CDR2 FYNNEI. The CDR3 sequence is 13 residues long. Trimming pared 6 bases from V and 4 bases from J, leaving 13 bases between. This CDR3 reads CASRETSIYEQYF. DNA for the CDR3: TGTGCCAGCAGGGAGACTTCCATTTACGAGCAGTACTTC.

The J gene is TRBJ2-1, the V gene TRBV7-9, with D tentatively TRBD2 (6 bases). V was clipped by 5 bases and J by 2 bases, with 16 bases between them. The CDR3 extends over 16 amino acids. Germline lookup yields CDR1 SEHNR and CDR2 FQNEAQ (reference sequence). The CDR3 loop is CASSPLGSGTYNEQFF. CDR3 DNA: TGTGCCAGCAGCCCACTCGGGAGTGGTACCTACAATGAGCAGTTCTTC. Full variable domain (remainder filled in from reference TRBV7-9 and TRBJ2-1): DTGVSQNPRHKITKRGQNVTFRCDPISEHNRLYWYRQTLGQGPEFLTYFQNEAQLEKSRLLSDRFSAERPKGSFSTLEIQRTEQGDSAMYLCASSPLGSGTYNEQFFGPGTRLTVL.

A single count supports this clone. The chain employs TRBV6-2 or TRBV6-3 and TRBJ1-1; D is uncertain. The CDR3 length is 13 residues. Trimming shortened V by 6 bases and J by 1 base, and 9 bases separated the two germline ends. Germline loops: CDR1 MNHEY, CDR2 SVGEGT. The CDR3 DNA sequence: TGTGCCAGCAGCCCCACGGGGAACACTGAAGCTTTCTTT. This gives the protein CASSPTGNTEAFF.

J is TRBJ2-5 and V is TRBV29-1, with D possibly TRBD2 on 6 matching bases. Germline V lookup: CDR1 SQVTM, CDR2 ANQGSEA. The CDR3 consists of 12 residues. This chain's CDR3 is CSFGGEGETQYF. In nucleotides, the CDR3 is TGCTCGTTCGGGGGAGAGGGAGAGACCCAGTACTTC.

There are a few counts of this clone. The chain is built from TRBV2 and TRBJ1-3; D perhaps matches TRBD1 (5 bases). This CDR3 has 14 amino acids. The germline V gene has CDR1 SNHLY and CDR2 FYNNEI. Trimming took 2 bases from V and 2 from J, leaving 7 bases between them. The CDR3 reads CASSELTAGNTIYF. The CDR3, as DNA: TGTGCCAGCAGTGAATTGACAGCTGGAAACACCATATATTTT. Full variable domain (missing parts from reference TRBV2 and TRBJ1-3): EPEVTQTPSHQVTQMGQEVILRCVPISNHLYFYWYRQILGQKVEFLVSFYNNEISEKSEIFDDQFSVERPDGSNFTLKIRSTKLEDSAMYFCASSELTAGNTIYFGEGSWLTVV.

V and J are TRBV2 and TRBJ2-1; perhaps TRBD2 as D (5 bases). Trimming stripped 7 bases from V and 7 bases from J, with 23 bases between. The germline gives CDR1 SNHLY, CDR2 FYNNEI. There are 16 residues in the CDR3. The DNA for the CDR3 is TGTGCCAGCACTTCCGGACTGACTCGCGGCTCAAATGAGCAGTTCTTC. It translates to CASTSGLTRGSNEQFF.

This clone was detected only once. The V and J genes are TRBV10-1 and TRBJ1-5; 7 nucleotides line up with TRBD1. Unmatched junction bases numbered 16, after V lost 6 bases and J lost 2 bases. The CDR3 extends over 18 amino acids. Germline loops: CDR1 WNHNN, CDR2 SYGVQD (reference sequence). The CDR3 nucleotides are TGCGCCAGCAGACATTACGATACAGGGGAAGGGGGCAATCAGCCCCAGCATTTT. Translation gives CASRHYDTGEGGNQPQHF.

The chain combines TRBV9 with TRBJ2-2; 14 nucleotides match TRBD2. From germline, CDR1 is SGDLS and CDR2 YYNGEE. The CDR3 is made up of 20 amino acids. Trimming took 0 bases from V and 4 from J; bases not matched to a gene: 11. CDR3 sequence: CASSVGLAGGQPSSTGELFF. The CDR3 DNA is TGTGCCAGCAGCGTAGGACTAGCGGGAGGGCAGCCCTCTTCCACCGGGGAGCTGTTTTTT.

V gene TRBV7-2 combines with J gene TRBJ1-2; tentative D call: TRBD1 (5 bases). V lost 5 bases and J lost 4, with 14 bases in between. This CDR3 has 14 residues. Germline V gene lookup returns CDR1 SGHTA and CDR2 FQGNSA. CDR3 bases: TGTGCCAGCAGCGAGAGGGAGGGGAGCTATGGCTACACCTTC. Translating it yields CASSEREGSYGYTF.

This clone occurred a few times. The sample contains more than one DNA sequence encoding this CDR3. The genes are TRBV28 and TRBJ2-7, with TRBD2 matching 9 bases. Germline lookup yields CDR1 MDHEN and CDR2 SYDVKM. The CDR3 has 15 residues. Trimming cost V 2 bases and J 0 bases; bases outside gene matches: 2. The CDR3 coding sequence is TGTGCCAGCAGTTTACTAGCGGGGAGCTCCTACGAGCAGTACTTC. Amino acids: CASSLLAGSSYEQYF.

The rearrangement joins TRBV18 to TRBJ1-2, with D perhaps matching TRBD1 (6 bases). The CDR3 spans 15 residues. Germline lookup yields CDR1 KGHSH and CDR2 LQKENI. V shed 3 bases and J shed 2 bases, with 13 bases lying between them. The CDR3 reads CASSPSEGGNYGYTF. CDR3 DNA: TGTGCCAGCTCACCCTCGGAGGGGGGGAACTATGGCTACACCTTC.

This clone has just a few counts. The V gene is TRBV7-2, the J gene TRBJ2-3, with 10 bases aligning to TRBD2. The V gene's germline CDR1 is SGHTA and CDR2 FQGNSA. The V segment lost 2 bases and the J segment 5 bases; nucleotides outside the gene matches: 10. The CDR3 spans 17 residues. CDR3 loop: CASSLFPSGGRVDTQYF. In DNA form, the CDR3 reads TGTGCCAGCAGCTTATTTCCTAGCGGGGGCAGGGTAGATACGCAGTATTTT.

The chain has TRBV29-1 and TRBJ1-2; possible D gene TRBD1, 5 bases. In germline, CDR1 is SQVTM, CDR2 ANQGSEA. The CDR3 runs to 14 residues. V lost 1 base and J lost 7, with 16 bases in between. In DNA, the CDR3 is TGCAGCGTTGAAGGACAGAAAGATTGGCGTGGCTACACCTTC. Translation: CSVEGQKDWRGYTF.

The genes are TRBV28 and TRBJ1-1, with 8 bases matching TRBD1. This CDR3 region has 17 residues. CDR1 is MDHEN, CDR2 SYDVKM, per germline. V dropped 1 base and J dropped 4; count of bases not matched to a gene: 11. The CDR3 bases are TGTGCCAGCAGTTTATTTTGGACAGGGAACGGAGGCACTGAAGCTTTCTTT. It yields the protein CASSLFWTGNGGTEAFF.

This sequence joins TRBV5-1 and TRBJ2-2; TRBD2 aligns across 7 bases. V lost 1 base to trimming and J lost 5 bases; unmatched junction nucleotides: 2. Germline loops: CDR1 SGHRS, CDR2 YFSETQ. The CDR3 covers 14 residues. The CDR3 loop reads CASSLPGRTGELFF. The CDR3 coding sequence is TGCGCCAGCAGCTTGCCCGGGAGGACCGGGGAGCTGTTTTTT. Drawing the rest from reference TRBV5-1 and TRBJ2-2, the complete variable domain is KAGVTQTPRYLIKTRGQQVTLSCSPISGHRSVSWYQQTPGQGLQFLFEYFSETQRNKGNFPGRFSGRQFSNSRSEMNVSTLELGDSALYLCASSLPGRTGELFFGEGSRLTVL.

This chain links TRBV29-1 with TRBJ2-5, with 7 bases that match TRBD2. The CDR3 runs to 14 residues. From germline, CDR1 is SQVTM and CDR2 ANQGSEA. V lost 7 bases to trimming and J lost 9 bases; unmatched junction nucleotides: 17. In DNA, the CDR3 is TGCAGCGCTGAGGACGTGGCAGCCGGGAGGCCCCAGTACTTC. This encodes CSAEDVAAGRPQYF.

The rearrangement links TRBV25-1 to TRBJ1-1, with 7 bases lining up with TRBD1. From germline, CDR1 is MGHDK and CDR2 SYGVNS. V gave up 6 bases and J gave up 11 bases; unmatched junction bases: 9. The CDR3 has 12 residues. CDR3 in amino acids: CASSPWGQKAFF. The CDR3 bases are TGTGCCAGCAGCCCTTGGGGACAGAAGGCTTTCTTT.

In regard to this clone: This CDR3 is also generated by other DNA sequences in the sample. The chain has TRBV30 and TRBJ1-6; no clear D. V was trimmed by 1 base and J by 5 bases, leaving 9 bases between them. CDR1 is GTSNPN and CDR2 is SVGIG in the germline V gene (reference sequence). This CDR3 region has 14 residues. The CDR3 DNA sequence: TGTGCCTGGAGTGCCGGCAGGAATAATTCACCCCTCCACTTT. It codes for CAWSAGRNNSPLHF.

This clone showed up just once. The chain uses TRBV19 and TRBJ1-1; 8 nucleotides align to TRBD1. The CDR3 runs to 14 residues. The ends lost 3 bases at V and 5 bases at J; junction bases unmatched: 5. Germline values: CDR1 LNHDA, CDR2 SQIVND (reference sequence). CDR3 DNA sequence: TGTGCCAGTAGTATGGCAGGGGGCCGGACTGAAGCTTTCTTT. Protein: CASSMAGGRTEAFF.

The chain has TRBV5-1 and TRBJ2-7; TRBD2 matches 12 bases. This CDR3 region has 15 residues. Losses at the gene ends were 4 bases for V and 6 bases for J; bases not matched to a gene: 8. Germline V gene data show CDR1 as SGHRS and CDR2 as YFSETQ. In nucleotides, the CDR3 is TGCGCCAGCAGCCTGACTAGCGGGAGTGATCTCGAGCAGTACTTC. Amino acids: CASSLTSGSDLEQYF.

Concerning this clone itself: In the same sample, other DNA sequences code for this CDR3. The V and J genes are TRBV5-1 and TRBJ2-7; D is unresolved. V was trimmed by 5 bases and J by 2 bases, leaving 8 bases between them. The CDR3 loop spans 12 amino acids. Germline-derived CDR1 and CDR2 are SGHRS and YFSETQ. CDR3 nucleotides: TGCGCCAGCAGTCTTGACACCTACGAGCAGTACTTC. Translated, it gives CASSLDTYEQYF.

This chain links TRBV15 with TRBJ2-7; 7 positions match TRBD1. Germline CDR1 reads LNHNV; CDR2 reads YYDKDF (reference sequence). Trimming removed 7 bases from V and 6 bases from J; junction bases left unmatched: 9. This CDR3 contains 13 residues. The DNA for the CDR3 is TGTGCCACCACGACAGGGTCTCTACGCGAGCAGTACTTC. Translating it yields CATTTGSLREQYF.

This clone was seen a single time. This chain connects TRBV7-9 to TRBJ1-5, with a possible D match to TRBD1 (5 bases). Germline lookup yields CDR1 SEHNR and CDR2 FQNEAQ (reference sequence). The CDR3 totals 17 residues. V gave up 1 base and J gave up 1 base, with 14 bases separating them. DNA of the CDR3: TGTGCCAGCAGCTTAGAGTGGGACTCCAGAAGCAATCAGCCCCAGCATTTT. Its translation: CASSLEWDSRSNQPQHF.

The rearrangement uses TRBV19 and TRBJ2-1; weak D call: TRBD2 (5 bases). Trimming pared 1 base from V and 13 bases from J, leaving 14 bases between. Germline V gene lookup returns CDR1 LNHDA and CDR2 SQIVND (reference sequence). This CDR3 has 13 amino acids. The CDR3 coding sequence is TGTGCCAGTAGTATAGCGGACTCCCCCTCTCAGTTCTTC. Translation gives CASSIADSPSQFF.

The chain couples TRBV9 to TRBJ1-2, with 10 bases fitting TRBD1. CDR3 size: 16 residues. V lost 1 base to trimming and J lost 5 bases; unmatched junction nucleotides: 8. Germline loops: CDR1 SGDLS, CDR2 YYNGEE. The CDR3 DNA is TGTGCCAGCAGCGTAACCGCAGGGACAGGGGAATATGGCTACACCTTC. It encodes CASSVTAGTGEYGYTF.

As to this clone: At one end the junction does not follow the germline gene, possibly because of a read error. The CDR3 region is CAGSKGALKTQYF. The CDR3 DNA sequence: TGCGCCGGCAGTAAAGGGGCGTTGAAGACCCAGTACTTC. The rearrangement uses TRBV23-1 and TRBJ2-5, with D possibly TRBD1 on 5 matching bases. TRBV23-1 is reported as an ORF; its role is uncertain. The length of the CDR3 is 13 residues.